Reported below is one T cell receptor beta chain. Using RNA transcripts as the source, TCR beta CDR3 regions were amplified. With the HTBI primer set, the TCR CDR3 went through a first round of RT-PCR. MiXCR was run by TCRdb on the multiplex PCR reads, yielding one entry per CDR3 protein. The table has 560,000 or so distinct CDR3 sequences, nearly 20% seen once. Ophthalmopathy cases scored 3 or more on the Clinical Activity Score and 4 or more on NOSPECS grade, with duration below 3 months. The data were obtained in a study of T cells in Graves' hyperthyroidism and ophthalmopathy. Sequenced: blood. This sequence was found in a middle-aged man with Graves' ophthalmopathy.

The CDR3 reads CASSPGLMSETQYF. The CDR3 nucleotides are TGCGCCAGCAGCCCGGGACTAATGTCTGAGACCCAGTACTTC. V is TRBV4-3 and J is TRBJ2-5, with 7 bases identical to TRBD2. Per germline, CDR1 LGHNA and CDR2 YSLEER. The length of the CDR3 is 14 residues. The J segment lost 5 bases and the V segment lost 4 bases, leaving 7 bases of the junction unmatched.